The present T cell receptor (beta chain) was sequenced within a study of persistence of HIV-infected CD4 T cells. Study-wide background: Multiple blood draws of up to about 180 mL, except two donors with single leukapheresis.

General study findings and limits: Compared with CD3/CD28-stimulated cells, CMV- and Gag-responding cells showed lower TCRbeta richness.

The immunoSEQ assay was version 4, run in survey mode. Only in-frame clones appear in the TCRdb table, and some are missing; sequencing was by immunoSEQ multiplex PCR. This table holds about 25,000 clones, less than 85% found once. Overlapping HIV-1 Gag 15-mer peptides at approximately 1 ug per peptide per mL were used. CD4+ T cells upregulating both CD40 ligand and CD69 were sorted as responding cells. V was pared by 5 bases and J by 4 bases, with 5 bases of the junction left unmatched. The germline V gene encodes CDR1 SNHLY and CDR2 FYNNEI. The CDR3 loop spans 14 amino acids. Note on this clone: Antigen unknown.

This specimen consisted of CD4+ T cells sorted from PBMCs after approximately 19-hour stimulation, obtained from a patient who received antiretroviral therapy. The rearrangement links TRBV2 to TRBJ2-7; 10 bases fit TRBD1. The TCR originated in an adult man with HIV who was CMV-seropositive. CDR3 sequence reads: CASSRDRGLYEQYF. The CDR3 DNA reads as TGTGCCAGCAGTAGGGACAGGGGCTTGTACGAGCAGTACTTC.